The sequence of this T cell receptor beta chain was determined in a study of cytomegalovirus exposure and HLA in healthy donors. Study at large: From donors who were HLA-typed, an early data release held approximately 91 million unique TCRs. Out of 300 to 500 genotyped donors, approximately 84% belonged to the Caucasian-associated ancestry cluster. The study, taken as a whole, reports: Serostatus for CMV was the only available immune exposure information. A few of the chains that were CMV-associated were confirmed in vitro to be specific for CMV antigens.

There are 13 residues in the CDR3. Germline values: CDR1 LNHDA, CDR2 SQIVND (reference sequence). Germline trimming cut 9 bases from V and 7 bases from J; bases unmatched to any gene: 4. Details on this clone: The target antigen is unknown.

With 60 Vbeta and 13 Jbeta primers, the PCR was carried out. The repertoire was sequenced with immunoSEQ multiplex PCR; TCRdb's copy has only in-frame clones and lacks some. This sample has around 64,000 clones; 80% to 90% occur once, and the top ten carry around 10%. Sequences were obtained from PBMCs. V gene TRBV19 combines with J gene TRBJ1-6; 9 bases are shared with TRBD1. The sequence derives from a woman aged 25 to 45 in good health and CMV-seropositive. This CDR3 is CASRDRENSPLHF. The CDR3 DNA reads as TGTGCCAGCCGGGACAGGGAGAATTCACCCCTCCACTTT.